This TCR beta chain is from a study of blood T cell repertoires in COVID-19 (TCRdb year 2020). In terms of the full investigation: The collaborator samples originated in the United States, Italy and Spain and spanned the acute and convalescent phases of COVID-19. The sample metadata nearly always contained a de-identified subject ID, COVID-19 status, age in years and sex. Subjects who had been exposed to COVID-19, were actively infected with it, or had recovered from it provided the deeply sampled blood TCRbeta repertoires that made up the dataset. HLA class I and class II types, where available, came from metadata supplied by the sample provider rather than from assay-based typing. The prospective study material was composed of cDNA or gDNA derived from T cells, B-cell-depleted T cells, or PBMCs. The repertoires were released in a freely available public database intended as a resource for research on the immune response to SARS-CoV-2. The samples were drawn from the first 160 participants of the ongoing ImmuneRACE study and from under 1,500 subjects provided by 6 global collaborators.

The germline V gene encodes CDR1 SNHLY and CDR2 FYNNEI. The CDR3 measures 14 amino acids from cysteine to phenylalanine. Only CDR3 DNA remains: 42 bases, in frame from the first base. The junction carries 12 bases between V and J, which are trimmed by 4 bases and 8 bases respectively. The immunoSEQ Assay, a bias-controlled multiplex PCR, was used to amplify TCRbeta CDR3 regions from genomic DNA. Per the source publication's procedure: Within the assay, amplification of reference gene primers was used to estimate how many nucleated cells each sample contained. To quantify the absolute abundance of each unique TCRbeta CDR3 rearrangement, sequence reads were collapsed and filtered. Productive Simpson clonality was computed per sample as the square root of Simpson's diversity index over productive rearrangements. TCRdb stores this immuneACCESS table with in-frame sequences only. Part of the clones is absent; in the studies checked, under half of the shortfall reflects unresolved V genes, and no reason is known for the rest. V and J calls and clone size are those listed in that table; D and trimming were worked out from the DNA. A total of 250,000 to 350,000 clones appear in this sample, around 85% of them only once. Of the sample, 0.75% to 0.95% is held by the ten largest clones.

What the research found in general, with its limitations: The quantity of clinical and demographic metadata differed by source and by participant and was supplied without curation.

This clone was seen a handful of times. Its target antigen remains unknown. The record has no base qualities; no much larger clone is one base away. One collaborating source in Seattle enrolled patients while the patients were actively infected and followed the patients over time throughout the course of disease. Whole blood was collected in K2EDTA tubes by collaborating institutions according to the institutions' own protocols. For TCRbeta analysis, collaborators shipped samples in one of three forms: frozen whole blood, isolated PBMCs, or DNA extracted from either of those sample types. The sample comprised peripheral blood. The TCR originated in a human donor with COVID-19, enrolled during active disease. The donor label of this sample is uncertain. The rearranged segments are TRBV2 and TRBJ1-6; TRBD1 is a possible D gene, resting on 5 matching bases. DNA sequence: TGTGCCAGCAGTGGGGCAGGGATATATTCACCCCTCCACTTT. This encodes CASSGAGIYSPLHF.